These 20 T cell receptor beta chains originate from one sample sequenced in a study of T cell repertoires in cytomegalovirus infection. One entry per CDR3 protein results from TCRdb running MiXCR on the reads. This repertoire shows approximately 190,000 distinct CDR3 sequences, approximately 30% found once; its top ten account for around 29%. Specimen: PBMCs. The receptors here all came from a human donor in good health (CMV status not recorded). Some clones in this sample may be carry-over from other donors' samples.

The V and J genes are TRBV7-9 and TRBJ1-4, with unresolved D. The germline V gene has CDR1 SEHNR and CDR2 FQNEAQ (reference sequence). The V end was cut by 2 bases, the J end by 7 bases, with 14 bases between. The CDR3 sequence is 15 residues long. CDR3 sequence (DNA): TGTGCCAGCAGCTTACAACCGGGCCGTGGTGAAAAACTGTTTTTT. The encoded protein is CASSLQPGRGEKLFF. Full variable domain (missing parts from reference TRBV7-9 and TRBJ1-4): DTGVSQNPRHKITKRGQNVTFRCDPISEHNRLYWYRQTLGQGPEFLTYFQNEAQLEKSRLLSDRFSAERPKGSFSTLEIQRTEQGDSAMYLCASSLQPGRGEKLFFGSGTQLSVL.

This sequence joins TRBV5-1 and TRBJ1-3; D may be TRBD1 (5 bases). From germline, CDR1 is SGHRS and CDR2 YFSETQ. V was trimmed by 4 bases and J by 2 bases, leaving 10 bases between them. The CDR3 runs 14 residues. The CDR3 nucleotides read TGCGCCAGCAGCACCGGGGGGACTGGAAACACCATATATTTT. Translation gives CASSTGGTGNTIYF.

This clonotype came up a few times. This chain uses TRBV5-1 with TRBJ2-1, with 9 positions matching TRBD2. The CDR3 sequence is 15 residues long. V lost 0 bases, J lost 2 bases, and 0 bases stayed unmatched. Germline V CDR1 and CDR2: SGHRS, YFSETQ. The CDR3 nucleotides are TGCGCCAGCAGCTTGGGCGGGGGGGCCTACAATGAGCAGTTCTTC. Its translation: CASSLGGGAYNEQFF.

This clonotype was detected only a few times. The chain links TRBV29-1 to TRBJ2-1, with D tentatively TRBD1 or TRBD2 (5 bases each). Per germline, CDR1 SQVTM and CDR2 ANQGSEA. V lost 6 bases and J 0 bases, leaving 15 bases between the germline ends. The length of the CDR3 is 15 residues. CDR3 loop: CSVTGTASSYNEQFF. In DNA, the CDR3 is TGCAGCGTCACCGGGACGGCGAGCTCCTACAATGAGCAGTTCTTC.

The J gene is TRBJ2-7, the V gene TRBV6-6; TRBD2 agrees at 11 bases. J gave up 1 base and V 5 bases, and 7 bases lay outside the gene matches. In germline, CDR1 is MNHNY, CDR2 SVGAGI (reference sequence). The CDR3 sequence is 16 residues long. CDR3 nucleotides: TGTGCCAGCAGTGGTTTAGCGGGGGGGAAATCCTACGAGCAGTACTTC. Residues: CASSGLAGGKSYEQYF.

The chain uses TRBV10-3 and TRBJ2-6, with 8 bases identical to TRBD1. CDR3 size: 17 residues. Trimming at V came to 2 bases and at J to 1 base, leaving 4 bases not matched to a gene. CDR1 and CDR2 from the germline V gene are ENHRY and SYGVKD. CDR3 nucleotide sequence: TGTGCCATCAGTGAGACAGGGGGTGGGTCTGGGGCCAACGTCCTGACTTTC. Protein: CAISETGGGSGANVLTF.

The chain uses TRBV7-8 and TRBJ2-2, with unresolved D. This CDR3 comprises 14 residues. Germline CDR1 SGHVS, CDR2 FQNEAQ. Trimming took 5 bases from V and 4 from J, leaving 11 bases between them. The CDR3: CASSPQRITGELFF. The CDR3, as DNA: TGTGCCAGCAGCCCCCAGCGCATCACCGGGGAGCTGTTTTTT.

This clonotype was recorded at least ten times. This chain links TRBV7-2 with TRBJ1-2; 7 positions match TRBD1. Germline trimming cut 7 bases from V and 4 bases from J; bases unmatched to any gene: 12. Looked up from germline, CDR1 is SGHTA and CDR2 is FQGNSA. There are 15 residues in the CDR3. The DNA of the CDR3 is TGTGCCAGCACTAAACTAGGGGGCACAGCCTATGGCTACACCTTC. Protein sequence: CASTKLGGTAYGYTF.

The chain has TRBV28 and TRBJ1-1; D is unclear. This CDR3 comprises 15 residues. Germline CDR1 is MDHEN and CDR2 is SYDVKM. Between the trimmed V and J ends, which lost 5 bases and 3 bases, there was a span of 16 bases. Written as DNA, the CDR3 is TGTGCCAGCAGTCCCTGGACGCCCGGGTACACTGAAGCTTTCTTT. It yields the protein CASSPWTPGYTEAFF.

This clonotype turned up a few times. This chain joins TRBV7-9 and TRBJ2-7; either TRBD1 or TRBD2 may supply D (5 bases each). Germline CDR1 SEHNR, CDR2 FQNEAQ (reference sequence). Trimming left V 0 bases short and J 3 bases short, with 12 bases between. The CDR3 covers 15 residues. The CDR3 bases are TGTGCCAGCAGCTTAGCGTCCGGGGCAGGCTACGAGCAGTACTTC. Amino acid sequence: CASSLASGAGYEQYF.

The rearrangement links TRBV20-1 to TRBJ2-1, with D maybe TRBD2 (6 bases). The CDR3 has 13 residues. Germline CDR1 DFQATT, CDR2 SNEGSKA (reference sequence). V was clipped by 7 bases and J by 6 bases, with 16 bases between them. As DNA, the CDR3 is TGCAGTGTTAGTACGGGACTCCTCAATGAGCAGTTCTTC. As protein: CSVSTGLLNEQFF.

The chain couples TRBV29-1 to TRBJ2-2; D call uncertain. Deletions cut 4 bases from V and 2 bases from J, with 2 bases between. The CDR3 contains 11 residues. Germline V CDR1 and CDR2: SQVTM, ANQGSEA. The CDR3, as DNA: TGCAGCGTTGGAAACACCGGGGAGCTGTTTTTT. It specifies CSVGNTGELFF.

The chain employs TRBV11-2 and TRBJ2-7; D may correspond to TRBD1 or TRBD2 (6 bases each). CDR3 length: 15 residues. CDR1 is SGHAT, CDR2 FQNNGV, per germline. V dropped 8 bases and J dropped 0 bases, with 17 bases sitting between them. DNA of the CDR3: TGTGCCAGCGTGGGTCGAGGGGGGCCCTCCTACGAGCAGTACTTC. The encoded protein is CASVGRGGPSYEQYF. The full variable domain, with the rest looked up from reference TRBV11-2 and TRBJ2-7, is EAGVAQSPRYKIIEKRQSVAFWCNPISGHATLYWYQQILGQGPKLLIQFQNNGVVDDSQLPKDRFSAERLKGVDSTLKIQPAKLEDSAVYLCASVGRGGPSYEQYFGPGTRLTVT.

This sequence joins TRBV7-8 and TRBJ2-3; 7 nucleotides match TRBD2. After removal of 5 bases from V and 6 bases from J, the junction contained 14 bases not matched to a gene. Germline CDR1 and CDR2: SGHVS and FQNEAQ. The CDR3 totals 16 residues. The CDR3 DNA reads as TGTGCCAGCAGCAAAATAAGTGGGAGGGCCAAGGATACGCAGTATTTT. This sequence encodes CASSKISGRAKDTQYF.

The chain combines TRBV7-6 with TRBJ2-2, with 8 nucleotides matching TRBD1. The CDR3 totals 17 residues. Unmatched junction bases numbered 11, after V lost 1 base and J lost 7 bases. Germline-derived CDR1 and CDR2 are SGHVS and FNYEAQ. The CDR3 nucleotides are TGTGCCAGCAGCTTAGTGGCGGCAGGGGGCGAGAACGGGGAGCTGTTTTTT. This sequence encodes CASSLVAAGGENGELFF.

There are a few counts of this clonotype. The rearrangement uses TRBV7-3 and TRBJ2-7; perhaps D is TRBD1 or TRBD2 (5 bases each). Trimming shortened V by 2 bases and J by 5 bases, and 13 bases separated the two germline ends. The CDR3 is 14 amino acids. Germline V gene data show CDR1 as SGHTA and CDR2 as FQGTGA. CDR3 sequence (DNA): TGTGCCAGCAGCTTAGACGGCAGGGAGAACGAGCAGTACTTC. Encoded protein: CASSLDGRENEQYF. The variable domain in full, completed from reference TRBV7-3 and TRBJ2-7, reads GAGVSQTPSNKVTEKGKYVELRCDPISGHTALYWYRQSLGQGPEFLIYFQGTGAADDSGLPNDRFFAVRPEGSVSTLKIQRTERGDSAVYLCASSLDGRENEQYFGPGTRLTVT.

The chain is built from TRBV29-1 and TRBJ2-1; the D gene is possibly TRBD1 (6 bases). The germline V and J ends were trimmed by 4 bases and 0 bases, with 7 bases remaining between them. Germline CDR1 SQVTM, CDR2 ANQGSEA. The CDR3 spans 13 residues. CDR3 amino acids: CSVVGGSYNEQFF. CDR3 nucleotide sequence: TGCAGCGTTGTAGGGGGCTCCTACAATGAGCAGTTCTTC.

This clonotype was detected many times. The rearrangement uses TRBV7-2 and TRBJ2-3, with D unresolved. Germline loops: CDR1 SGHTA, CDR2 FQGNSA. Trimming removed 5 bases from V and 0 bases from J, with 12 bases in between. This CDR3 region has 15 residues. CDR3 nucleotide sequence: TGTGCCAGCAGCCTCCAGGACCTTAGCACAGATACGCAGTATTTT. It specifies CASSLQDLSTDTQYF. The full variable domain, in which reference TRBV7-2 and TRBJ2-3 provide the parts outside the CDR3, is GAGVSQSPSNKVTEKGKDVELRCDPISGHTALYWYRQSLGQGLEFLIYFQGNSAPDKSGLPSDRFSAERTGGSVSTLTIQRTQQEDSAVYLCASSLQDLSTDTQYFGPGTRLTVL.

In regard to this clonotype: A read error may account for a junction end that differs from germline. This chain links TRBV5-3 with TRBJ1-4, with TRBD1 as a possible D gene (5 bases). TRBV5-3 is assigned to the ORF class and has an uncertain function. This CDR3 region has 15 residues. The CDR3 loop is CASSRSGTINEKPFF. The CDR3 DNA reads TGTGCCAGCAGCCGGTCCGGGACGATTAATGAAAAACCGTTTTTT.

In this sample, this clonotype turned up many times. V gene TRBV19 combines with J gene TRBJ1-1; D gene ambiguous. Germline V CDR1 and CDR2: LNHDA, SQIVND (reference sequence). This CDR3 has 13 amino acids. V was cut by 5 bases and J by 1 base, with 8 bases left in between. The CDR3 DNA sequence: TGTGCCAGTAGTGTTTCACAGAACACTGAAGCTTTCTTT. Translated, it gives CASSVSQNTEAFF. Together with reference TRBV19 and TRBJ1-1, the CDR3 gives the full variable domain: DGGITQSPKYLFRKEGQNVTLSCEQNLNHDAMYWYRQDPGQGLRLIYYSQIVNDFQKGDIAEGYSVSREKKESFPLTVTSAQKNPTAFYLCASSVSQNTEAFFGQGTRLTVV.